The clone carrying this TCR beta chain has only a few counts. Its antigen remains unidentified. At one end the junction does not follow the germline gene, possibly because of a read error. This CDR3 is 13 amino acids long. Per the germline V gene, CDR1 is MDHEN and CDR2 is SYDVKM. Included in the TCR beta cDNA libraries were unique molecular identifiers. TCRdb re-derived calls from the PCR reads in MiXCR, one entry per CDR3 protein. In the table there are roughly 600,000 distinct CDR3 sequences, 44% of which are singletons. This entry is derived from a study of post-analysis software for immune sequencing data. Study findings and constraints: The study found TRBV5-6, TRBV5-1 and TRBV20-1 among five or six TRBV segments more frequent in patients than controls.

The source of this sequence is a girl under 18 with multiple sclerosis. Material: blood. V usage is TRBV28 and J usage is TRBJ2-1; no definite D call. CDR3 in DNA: TGTGCCGGCAGTTTAGGGCCGGGCAATGAGCAGTTCTTC. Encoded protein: CAGSLGPGNEQFF. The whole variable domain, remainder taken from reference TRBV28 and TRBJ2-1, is DVKVTQSSRYLVKRTGEKVFLECVQDMDHENMFWYRQDPGLGLRLIYFSYDVKMKEKGDIPEGYSVSREKKERFSLILESASTNQTSMYLCAGSLGPGNEQFFGPGTRLTVL.